This record covers a single T cell receptor (beta chain). Antigen specificity is unknown. The source of the sample is a study of blood T cells in healthy people across ages. Across the study: Per two T cells, about one barcoded beta molecule was captured through template switching. Study-wide results and limits: Age advanced and TCR beta diversity per million T cells fell, roughly linearly.

PBMCs, at least 6 million per sample, were isolated. Per sample, extraction of total RNA gave at least 6 micrograms in every case. Trimming cost V 1 base and J 0 bases, with 7 bases left between them. Germline CDR1 reads SGHTA; CDR2 reads FQGNSA. The CDR3 has 15 residues. Next came a second PCR, run for roughly 7 to 12 cycles, which used a sample-barcoded 5' primer along with a J-beta primer mix. TCRdb redid the calling of the 5' RACE reads with MiXCR, one entry per CDR3 protein. Here the sample spans fewer than 1,000,000 distinct CDR3 sequences, 40% to 50% being singletons. V is TRBV7-2 and J is TRBJ2-1, with D unclear. Sequencing used blood. The sequence came from a man in his 60s in good health. In nucleotides, the CDR3 is TGTGCCAGCAGCTTAGGGCTGGGCTCCTACAATGAGCAGTTCTTC. This encodes CASSLGLGSYNEQFF.